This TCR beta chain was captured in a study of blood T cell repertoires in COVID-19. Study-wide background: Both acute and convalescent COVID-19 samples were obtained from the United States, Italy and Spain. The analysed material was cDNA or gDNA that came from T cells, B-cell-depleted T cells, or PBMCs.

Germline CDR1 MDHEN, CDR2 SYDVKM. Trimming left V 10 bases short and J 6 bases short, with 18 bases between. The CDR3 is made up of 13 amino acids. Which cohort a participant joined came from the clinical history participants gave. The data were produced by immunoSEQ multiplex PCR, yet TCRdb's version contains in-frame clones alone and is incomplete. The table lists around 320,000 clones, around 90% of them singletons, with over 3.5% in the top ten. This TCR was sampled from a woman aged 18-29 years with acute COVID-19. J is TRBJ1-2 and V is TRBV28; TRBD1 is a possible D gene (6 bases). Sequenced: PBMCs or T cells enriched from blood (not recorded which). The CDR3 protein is CANRGTLEDGYTF. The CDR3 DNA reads TGTGCCAATAGGGGGACCTTGGAGGATGGCTACACCTTC.